The source of this TCR beta chain is a study of blood T cell repertoires in COVID-19. About the study: Collection of acute and convalescent COVID-19 samples took place in the United States, Italy and Spain. T cells, B-cell-depleted T cells, or PBMCs provided the cDNA or gDNA that served as material.

V lost 1 base to trimming and J lost 5 bases; unmatched junction nucleotides: 6. The CDR3 is 15 amino acids. Per germline, CDR1 LNHNV and CDR2 YYDKDF (reference sequence). In the original processing: Amplifying reference gene primers gave estimates of nucleated cell counts. Sequencing was performed with immunoSEQ multiplex PCR; in TCRdb, only in-frame clones are kept and a portion is missing. The V and J calls and clone size come from that table; D and trimming were worked out from the DNA. The sample lists around 220,000 clones; 75% to 90% were seen once. V is TRBV15 and J is TRBJ1-1, with TRBD1 identical over 8 bases. The source material was peripheral blood. The sequence was collected from a human donor in a cohort sampled during active COVID-19. For the CDR3, the DNA is TGTGCCACCAGCAGAGGGCGACAGGGGAGGACTGAAGCTTTCTTT. It is translated as CATSRGRQGRTEAFF.